This T cell receptor beta chain originates from a study of radiotherapy plus CTLA-4 blockade in lung cancer. Whole-study findings and limits: Early blood T cell clone changes and increased post-radiation serum interferon-beta were reportedly the strongest response predictors.

Germline values: CDR1 KGHSH, CDR2 LQKENI. The junction had 6 bases not matched to a gene; V was cut back by 2 bases and J by 6 bases. The CDR3 extends over 15 amino acids. Libraries were prepared by immunoSEQ multiplex PCR; TCRdb keeps only in-frame clonotypes and omits some of them. The sample includes about 45,000 clones, 55% to 80% of them seen just once. As to this clone: Its target is not known.

Sequenced material: peripheral blood, taken from a patient treated with radiotherapy plus ipilimumab. This clonotype was obtained from a human donor with non-small cell lung cancer who had a complete response to radiotherapy plus ipilimumab. J is TRBJ2-7 and V is TRBV18, with 11 bases aligning to TRBD2. CDR3 sequence: CASSPTPSGGSEQYF. CDR3 DNA: TGTGCCAGCTCACCAACCCCTAGCGGGGGGAGCGAGCAGTACTTC.